This T cell receptor (beta chain) was sequenced during a study of shared clonotypes between healthy human individuals. In regard to this clone: It is likely a read error: a sequence one base away is far more abundant. The same CDR3 also results from other DNA sequences found in this sample.

Sequencing used immunoSEQ multiplex PCR; TCRdb keeps in-frame clones, though not all of them. The table has under 150,000 clones, about 67% seen once. CDR1 and CDR2 from the germline V gene are MGHDK and SYGVNS. V lost 4 bases, J lost 4 bases, and 14 bases lay in between. The CDR3 is 15 amino acids. The chain carries TRBV25-1 and TRBJ2-1; the D is unclear. The receptor comes from a woman younger than 45 in good health. The sample was memory CD8+ T cells sorted from blood. Stated subset: CD45RO+ cells pooled with CCR7-negative TemRA cells. CDR3 DNA sequence: TGTGCCAGCAGTGGTCACAGAGAGGTATACAATGAGCAGTTCTTC. It encodes CASSGHREVYNEQFF.